This T cell receptor beta chain stems from a study of blood T cell repertoires in COVID-19. Per the study methods: The authors estimated nucleated cell counts from reference gene primer amplification. Profiled with immunoSEQ multiplex PCR; TCRdb holds only in-frame clones, not every one. The V and J calls and clone size were taken over from that table, and D and trimming were inferred from the DNA. The sample has around 270,000 clones, around 89% seen once; the top ten hold under 0.95%. Germline CDR1 reads MNHEY; CDR2 reads SMNVEV (reference sequence). Losses at the gene ends were 7 bases for V and 4 bases for J; bases not matched to a gene: 10. CDR3 length: 15 amino acids.

The sequence was collected from a man aged 30 to 39 with acute or convalescent COVID-19. The sample consisted of peripheral blood. The V and J genes are TRBV27 and TRBJ2-1; TRBD2 matches at 7 bases. CDR3: CASTRLASGYNEQFF. Written as DNA, the CDR3 is TGTGCCAGCACCCGGTTGGCTAGCGGATACAATGAGCAGTTCTTC.